Listed below are T cell receptor beta chains from one sample, sequenced in a study of cytomegalovirus exposure and HLA in healthy donors. Repertoires were generated with immunoSEQ multiplex PCR, while TCRdb's copy carries only in-frame clones and drops some. This sample carries about 160,000 clones, around three quarters of them seen once, and the ten largest clones take approximately 1.5%. The sample was PBMCs. These receptors all stem from a man aged 35 to 55 in good health and CMV-seronegative. Both conserved end residues are part of each CDR3. D genes are given only for firm matches. For some rows the clone size is stated as once, few or many, or as a class when expanded; others skip it.

j_call,clone_size,v_call,d_call,cdr3_nt,cdr3_aa
TRBJ2-6,-,TRBV7-2,-,TGTGCCAGCAGCTTGGAGTATATTTCTGGGGCCAACGTCCTGACTTTC,CASSLEYISGANVLTF
TRBJ2-2,few,TRBV27,TRBD2,TGTGCCAGCAGTTTATGGGGGGGAGGCACCGGGGAGCTGTTTTTT,CASSLWGGGTGELFF
TRBJ2-1,-,TRBV7-2,TRBD2,TGTGCCAGCAGCTTAGTCGGACTAGCGGGAGATAATGAGCAGTTCTTC,CASSLVGLAGDNEQFF
TRBJ2-5,-,TRBV29-1,TRBD2,TGCAGCGTCTCGAAGCGGGAGAGGGGAAAGGGGACCCAGTACTTC,CSVSKRERGKGTQYF
TRBJ1-4,-,TRBV5-5,-,TGTGCCAGCAGCTTGAGACGGGAGGCTGAAAAACTGTTTTTT,CASSLRREAEKLFF
TRBJ1-1,-,TRBV25-1,-,TGTGCCAGCAGAGGGCAAGGAGGTACTGAAGCTTTCTTT,CASRGQGGTEAFF
TRBJ2-1,-,TRBV28,TRBD1,TGTGCCAGCAGTCGGGGACAGATTAATAATGAGCAGTTCTTC,CASSRGQINNEQFF
TRBJ1-1,once,TRBV28,-,TGTGCCAGCAGCAAGGGGGGGATGAACACTGAAGCTTTCTTT,CASSKGGMNTEAFF
TRBJ2-7,once,TRBV27,TRBD2,TGTGCCAGCAGTTTATTCGCGGGAGTCTTCCACGAGCAGTACTTC,CASSLFAGVFHEQYF
TRBJ2-6,few,TRBV7-9,-,TGTGCCAGCAGCTTTCCTCCCCTAAGCTCTGGGGCCAACGTCCTGACTTTC,CASSFPPLSSGANVLTF
TRBJ2-1,few,TRBV6-5,TRBD2,TGTGCCAGCACCACGACTAGCGAGGGTCCCAATGAGCAGTTCTTC,CASTTTSEGPNEQFF
TRBJ1-1,-,TRBV18,TRBD1,TGTGCCAGCTCACCTACAGGGGGGGAAGCTTTCTTT,CASSPTGGEAFF
TRBJ2-1,-,TRBV27,-,TGTGCCAGCACTGGGAGGTCCTACAATGAGCAGTTCTTC,CASTGRSYNEQFF
TRBJ1-2,-,TRBV21-1,-,TGTGCCAGCAGCAAAGTGCTGCGGGGGGACACCAACTATGGCTACACCTTC,CASSKVLRGDTNYGYTF
TRBJ1-5,once,TRBV28,TRBD1,TGTGCCAGCAGTTTCATGGACAGGGCTAGCAATCAGCCCCAGCATTTT,CASSFMDRASNQPQHF
TRBJ1-5,-,TRBV4-1,-,TGCGCCAGCAGCCAAGGGAGGGGCACTAGCAATCAGCCCCAGCATTTT,CASSQGRGTSNQPQHF
TRBJ2-7,-,TRBV30,TRBD2,TGTGCCTGGACTAGCGGGAGATACGAGCAGTACTTC,CAWTSGRYEQYF
TRBJ2-7,-,TRBV19,-,TGTGCCAGTAGTCCTCTCCTCTCCTACGAGCAGTACTTC,CASSPLLSYEQYF